This TCR beta chain was retrieved from a study of blood T cell repertoires in COVID-19. On the study more broadly: COVID-19 samples from acute and convalescent phases originated in the United States, Italy and Spain. In each case, the material was cDNA or gDNA derived from T cells, B-cell-depleted T cells, or PBMCs.

Between the trimmed V and J ends, which lost 2 bases and 0 bases, there was a span of 11 bases. Germline CDR1 is LNHDA and CDR2 is SQIVND (reference sequence). The CDR3 has 16 amino acids. Seattle's cohort entered during active infection and was followed longitudinally. In the original analysis: Nucleated cell counts were estimated from reference gene primer amplification. Only in-frame clones appear in the TCRdb table, and some are missing; sequencing was by immunoSEQ multiplex PCR. Clone size and the V and J calls come from that table; the DNA yielded D and trimming. The top ten hold approximately 9% of the sample, which has over 130,000 clones, 65% to 85% seen once.

The specimen was peripheral blood. This receptor was taken from a young man with COVID-19, enrolled during active disease. The chain couples TRBV19 to TRBJ2-1, with D tentatively TRBD1 (8 bases). The CDR3 spells CASSISGTGSYNEQFF. CDR3 DNA: TGTGCCAGTAGTATAAGCGGGACAGGCTCCTACAATGAGCAGTTCTTC.